This T cell receptor (beta chain) was obtained from a study of shared clonotypes between healthy human individuals. This clone came up a few times. Extraction of genomic DNA in unsorted samples used roughly 100 million PBMCs. CDR3 length: 15 amino acids. Germline CDR1 reads SEHNR; CDR2 reads FQNEAQ (reference sequence). J lost 3 bases, V lost 7 bases, and 9 bases had no gene match. Method: immunoSEQ multiplex PCR; TCRdb's copy keeps in-frame clones and lacks some. The table lists 470,000 or so clones, roughly 80% of them singletons. The material sequenced was PBMCs. The sequence was collected from a woman in her forties in good health. Some clones in this sample may be carry-over from other donors' samples. This sequence joins TRBV7-9 and TRBJ2-3; 8 bases align to TRBD1. CDR3 bases: TGTGCCAGCAATCCATGGACAGGGAGGACAGATACGCAGTATTTT. This gives the protein CASNPWTGRTDTQYF.